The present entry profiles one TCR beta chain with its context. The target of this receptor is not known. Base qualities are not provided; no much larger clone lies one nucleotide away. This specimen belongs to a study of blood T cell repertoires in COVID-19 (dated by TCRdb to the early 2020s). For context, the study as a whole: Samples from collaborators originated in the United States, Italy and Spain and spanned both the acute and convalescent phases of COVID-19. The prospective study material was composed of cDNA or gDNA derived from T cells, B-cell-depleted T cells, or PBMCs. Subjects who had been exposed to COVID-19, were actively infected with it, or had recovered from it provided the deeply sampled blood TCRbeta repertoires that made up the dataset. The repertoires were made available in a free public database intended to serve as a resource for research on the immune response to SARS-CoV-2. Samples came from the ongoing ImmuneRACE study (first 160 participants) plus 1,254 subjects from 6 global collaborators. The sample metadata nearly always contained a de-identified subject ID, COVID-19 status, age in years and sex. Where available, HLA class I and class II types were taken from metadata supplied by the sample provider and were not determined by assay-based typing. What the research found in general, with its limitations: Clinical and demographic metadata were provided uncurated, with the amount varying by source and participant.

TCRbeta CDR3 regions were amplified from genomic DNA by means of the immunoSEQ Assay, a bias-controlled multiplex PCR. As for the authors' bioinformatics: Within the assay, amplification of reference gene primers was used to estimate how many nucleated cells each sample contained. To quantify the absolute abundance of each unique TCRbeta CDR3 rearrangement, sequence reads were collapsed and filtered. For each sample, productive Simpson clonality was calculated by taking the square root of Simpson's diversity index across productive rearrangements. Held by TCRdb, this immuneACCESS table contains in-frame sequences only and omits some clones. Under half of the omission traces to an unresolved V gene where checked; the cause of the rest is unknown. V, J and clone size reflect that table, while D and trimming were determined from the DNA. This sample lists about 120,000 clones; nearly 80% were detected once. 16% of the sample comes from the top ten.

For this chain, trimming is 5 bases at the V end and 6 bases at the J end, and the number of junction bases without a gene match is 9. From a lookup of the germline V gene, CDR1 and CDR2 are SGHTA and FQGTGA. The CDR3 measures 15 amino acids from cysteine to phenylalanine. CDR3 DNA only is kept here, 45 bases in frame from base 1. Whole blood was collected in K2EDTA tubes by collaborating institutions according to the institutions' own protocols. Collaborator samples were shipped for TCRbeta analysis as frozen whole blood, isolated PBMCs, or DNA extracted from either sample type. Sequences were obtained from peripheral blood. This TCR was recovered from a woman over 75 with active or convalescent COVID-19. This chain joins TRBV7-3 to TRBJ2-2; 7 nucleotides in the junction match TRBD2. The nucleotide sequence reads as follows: TGTGCCAGCAGCCCCACCGGGGGGTCGGCCGGGGAGCTGTTTTTT. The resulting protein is CASSPTGGSAGELFF.